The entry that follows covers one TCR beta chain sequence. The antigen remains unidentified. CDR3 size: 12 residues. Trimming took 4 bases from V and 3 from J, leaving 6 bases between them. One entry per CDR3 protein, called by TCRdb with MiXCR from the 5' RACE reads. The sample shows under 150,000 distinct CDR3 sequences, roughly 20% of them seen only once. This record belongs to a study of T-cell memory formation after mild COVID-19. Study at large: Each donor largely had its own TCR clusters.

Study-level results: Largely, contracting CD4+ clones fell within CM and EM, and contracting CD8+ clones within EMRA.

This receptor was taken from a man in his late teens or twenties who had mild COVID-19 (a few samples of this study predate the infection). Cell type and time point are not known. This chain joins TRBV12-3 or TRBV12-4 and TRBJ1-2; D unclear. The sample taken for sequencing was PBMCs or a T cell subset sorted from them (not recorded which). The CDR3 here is CASSSGDYGYTF. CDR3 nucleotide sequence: TGTGCCAGCAGTTCCGGGGACTATGGCTACACCTTC.